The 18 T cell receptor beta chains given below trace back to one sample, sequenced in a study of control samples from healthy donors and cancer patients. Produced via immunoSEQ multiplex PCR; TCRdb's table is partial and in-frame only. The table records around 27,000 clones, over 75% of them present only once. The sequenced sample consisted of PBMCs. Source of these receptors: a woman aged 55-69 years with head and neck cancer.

DNA of the CDR3: TGCAGCGCCCCCCGTAGGGGTGGGGGTTACAATGAGCAGTTCTTC. It is translated as CSAPRRGGGYNEQFF. The rearrangement uses TRBV29-1 and TRBJ2-1, with D perhaps matching TRBD1 or TRBD2 (5 bases each). This CDR3 has 15 amino acids. V shed 7 bases and J shed 4 bases, with 20 bases lying between them. Germline V gene lookup returns CDR1 SQVTM and CDR2 ANQGSEA.

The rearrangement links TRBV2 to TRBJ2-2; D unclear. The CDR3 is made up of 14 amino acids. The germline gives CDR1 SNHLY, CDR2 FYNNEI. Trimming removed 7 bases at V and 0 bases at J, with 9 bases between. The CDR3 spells CASNLGPNTGELFF. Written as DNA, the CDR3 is TGTGCCAGCAACCTAGGGCCGAACACCGGGGAGCTGTTTTTT.

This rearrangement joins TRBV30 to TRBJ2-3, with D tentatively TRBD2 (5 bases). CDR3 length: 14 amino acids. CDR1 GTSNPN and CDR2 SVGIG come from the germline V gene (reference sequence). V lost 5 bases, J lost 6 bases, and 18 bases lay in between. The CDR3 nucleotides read TGTGCCTGGGGTCCGGGATTCGCCTTTGATACGCAGTATTTT. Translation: CAWGPGFAFDTQYF.

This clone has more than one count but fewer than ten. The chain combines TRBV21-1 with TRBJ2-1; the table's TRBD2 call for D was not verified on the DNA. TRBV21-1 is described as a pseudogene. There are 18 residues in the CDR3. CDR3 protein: CASSNIRRVSGRYNEQFF. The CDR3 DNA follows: TGTGCCAGCAGCAACATAAGGCGTGTGAGCGGTCGCTACAATGAGCAGTTCTTC.

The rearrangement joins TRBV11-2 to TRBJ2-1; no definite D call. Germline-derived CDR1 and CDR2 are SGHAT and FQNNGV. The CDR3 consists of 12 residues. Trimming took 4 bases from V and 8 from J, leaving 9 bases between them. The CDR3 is CASSSLGDEQFF. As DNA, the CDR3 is TGTGCCAGCAGCTCTCTGGGTGATGAGCAGTTCTTC. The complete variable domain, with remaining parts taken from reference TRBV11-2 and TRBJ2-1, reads EAGVAQSPRYKIIEKRQSVAFWCNPISGHATLYWYQQILGQGPKLLIQFQNNGVVDDSQLPKDRFSAERLKGVDSTLKIQPAKLEDSAVYLCASSSLGDEQFFGPGTRLTVL.

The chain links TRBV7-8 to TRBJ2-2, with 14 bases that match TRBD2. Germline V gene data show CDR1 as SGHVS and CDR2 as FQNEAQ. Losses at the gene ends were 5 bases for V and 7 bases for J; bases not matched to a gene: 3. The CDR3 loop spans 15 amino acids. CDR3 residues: CASSRGLAGVGELFF. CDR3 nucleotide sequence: TGTGCCAGCAGCCGGGGACTAGCGGGAGTCGGGGAGCTGTTTTTT.

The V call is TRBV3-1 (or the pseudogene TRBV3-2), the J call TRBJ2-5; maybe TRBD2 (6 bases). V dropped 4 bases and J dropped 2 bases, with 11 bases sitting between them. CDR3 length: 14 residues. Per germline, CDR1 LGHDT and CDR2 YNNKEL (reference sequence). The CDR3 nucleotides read TGTGCCAGCAGCCGACGCGCGGGACAAGAGACCCAGTACTTC. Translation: CASSRRAGQETQYF.

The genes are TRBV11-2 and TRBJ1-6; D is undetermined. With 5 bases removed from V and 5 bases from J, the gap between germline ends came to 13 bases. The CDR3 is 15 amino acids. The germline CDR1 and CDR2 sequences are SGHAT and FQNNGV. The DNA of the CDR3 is TGTGCCAGCAGCCCCGGGTCTTCCAATAATTCACCCCTCCACTTT. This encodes CASSPGSSNNSPLHF.

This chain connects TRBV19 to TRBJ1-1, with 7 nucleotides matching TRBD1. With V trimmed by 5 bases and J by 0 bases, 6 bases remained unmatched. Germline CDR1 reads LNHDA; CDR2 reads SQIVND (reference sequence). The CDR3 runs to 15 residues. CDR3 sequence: CASSPGQVMNTEAFF. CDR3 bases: TGTGCCAGTAGTCCCGGACAGGTAATGAACACTGAAGCTTTCTTT.

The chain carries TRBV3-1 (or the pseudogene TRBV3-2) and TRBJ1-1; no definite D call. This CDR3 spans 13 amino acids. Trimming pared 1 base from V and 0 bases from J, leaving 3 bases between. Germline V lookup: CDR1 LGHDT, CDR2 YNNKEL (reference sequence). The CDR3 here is CASSQVVNTEAFF. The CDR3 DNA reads TGTGCCAGCAGCCAAGTGGTGAACACTGAAGCTTTCTTT.

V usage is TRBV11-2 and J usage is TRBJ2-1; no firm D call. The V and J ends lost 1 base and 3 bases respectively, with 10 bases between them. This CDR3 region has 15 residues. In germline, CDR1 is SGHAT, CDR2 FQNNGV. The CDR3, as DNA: TGTGCCAGCAGCTTAGCCTTCCACCGCTACAATGAGCAGTTCTTC. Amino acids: CASSLAFHRYNEQFF.

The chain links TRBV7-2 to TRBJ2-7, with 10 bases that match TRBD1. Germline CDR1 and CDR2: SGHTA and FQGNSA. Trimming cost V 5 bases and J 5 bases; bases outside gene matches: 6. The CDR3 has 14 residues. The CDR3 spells CASSPDRGFNEQYF. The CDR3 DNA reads TGTGCCAGCAGCCCGGACAGGGGGTTCAACGAGCAGTACTTC.

CDR3 region: CASSLGGAFRSYNEQFF. CDR3 DNA sequence: TGTGCCAGCAGCTTAGGGGGGGCCTTTCGCTCCTACAATGAGCAGTTCTTC. The rearrangement joins TRBV11-2 to TRBJ2-1; possibly TRBD1 or TRBD2 for D (6 bases each). Germline CDR1 and CDR2: SGHAT and FQNNGV. The CDR3 covers 17 residues. V gave up 1 base and J gave up 0 bases, with 13 bases separating them. The whole variable domain, remainder taken from reference TRBV11-2 and TRBJ2-1, is EAGVAQSPRYKIIEKRQSVAFWCNPISGHATLYWYQQILGQGPKLLIQFQNNGVVDDSQLPKDRFSAERLKGVDSTLKIQPAKLEDSAVYLCASSLGGAFRSYNEQFFGPGTRLTVL.

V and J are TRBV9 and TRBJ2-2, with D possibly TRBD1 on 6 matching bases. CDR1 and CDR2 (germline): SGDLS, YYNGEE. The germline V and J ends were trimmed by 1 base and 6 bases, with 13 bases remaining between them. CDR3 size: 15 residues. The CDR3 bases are TGTGCCAGCAGCGTACAGGGGTTATCGGCCGGGGAGCTGTTTTTT. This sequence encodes CASSVQGLSAGELFF. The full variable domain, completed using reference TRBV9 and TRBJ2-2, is DSGVTQTPKHLITATGQRVTLRCSPRSGDLSVYWYQQSLDQGLQFLIQYYNGEERAKGNILERFSAQQFPDLHSELNLSSLELGDSALYFCASSVQGLSAGELFFGEGSRLTVL.

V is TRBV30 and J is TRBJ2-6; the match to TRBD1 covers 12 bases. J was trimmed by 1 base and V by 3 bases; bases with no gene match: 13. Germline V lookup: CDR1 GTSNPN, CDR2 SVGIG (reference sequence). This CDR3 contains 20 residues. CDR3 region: CAWSPGTGGIRYSGANVLTF. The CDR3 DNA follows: TGTGCCTGGAGCCCCGGGACAGGGGGCATTAGGTATTCTGGGGCCAACGTCCTGACTTTC.

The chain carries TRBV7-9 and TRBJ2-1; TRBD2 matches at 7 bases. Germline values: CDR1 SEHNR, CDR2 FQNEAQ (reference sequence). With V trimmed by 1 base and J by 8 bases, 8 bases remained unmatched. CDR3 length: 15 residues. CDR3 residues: CASSLDSGGLHEQFF. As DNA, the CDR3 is TGTGCCAGCAGCTTAGATTCGGGGGGTTTACATGAGCAGTTCTTC.

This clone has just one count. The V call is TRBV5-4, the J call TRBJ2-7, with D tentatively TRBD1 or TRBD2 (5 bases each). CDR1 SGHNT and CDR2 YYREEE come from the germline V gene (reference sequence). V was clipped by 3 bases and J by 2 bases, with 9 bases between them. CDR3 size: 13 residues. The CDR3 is CASSWDPTYEQYF. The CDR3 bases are TGTGCCAGCAGCTGGGACCCAACCTACGAGCAGTACTTC.

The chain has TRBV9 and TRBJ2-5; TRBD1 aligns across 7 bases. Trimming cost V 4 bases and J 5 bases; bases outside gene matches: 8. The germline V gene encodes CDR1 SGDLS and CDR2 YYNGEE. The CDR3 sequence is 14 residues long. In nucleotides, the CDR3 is TGTGCCAGCAGCAAGGGACAGAACCGGGAGACCCAGTACTTC. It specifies CASSKGQNRETQYF. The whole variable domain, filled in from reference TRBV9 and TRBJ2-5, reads DSGVTQTPKHLITATGQRVTLRCSPRSGDLSVYWYQQSLDQGLQFLIQYYNGEERAKGNILERFSAQQFPDLHSELNLSSLELGDSALYFCASSKGQNRETQYFGPGTRLLVL.